This entry lists 15 T cell receptor beta chains sequenced from one sample in a study of blood T cell repertoires in COVID-19. Measured with immunoSEQ multiplex PCR; TCRdb has only the in-frame clones, and not every one. The table records 90,000 to 150,000 clones, around 77% of them present only once. Sequenced: peripheral blood. The origin of the receptors is a human donor in a cohort sampled during active COVID-19.

The chain employs TRBV7-9 and TRBJ2-7; D is perhaps TRBD2 (5 bases). The V and J ends lost 5 bases and 6 bases respectively, with 11 bases between them. The CDR3 totals 12 residues. In germline, CDR1 is SEHNR, CDR2 FQNEAQ (reference sequence). CDR3 loop: CASSVLGAEQYF. The CDR3 nucleotides are TGTGCCAGCAGCGTGCTGGGAGCCGAGCAGTACTTC.

The chain employs TRBV7-8 and TRBJ1-2; possible D gene TRBD1, 5 bases. The CDR3 totals 15 residues. The germline gives CDR1 SGHVS, CDR2 FQNEAQ. The V end was cut by 5 bases, the J end by 2 bases, with 15 bases between. The CDR3 DNA reads TGTGCCAGCAGCCCTAATCCGGGGGGAAACTATGGCTACACCTTC. It yields the protein CASSPNPGGNYGYTF.

This chain joins TRBV11-2 and TRBJ1-5, with a tentative D call TRBD1 (5 bases). With 4 bases removed from V and 0 bases from J, the gap between germline ends came to 7 bases. The V gene's germline CDR1 is SGHAT and CDR2 FQNNGV. The CDR3 runs 14 residues. Here the CDR3 DNA reads TGTGCCAGCAGCTCTGACAGTAGCAATCAGCCCCAGCATTTT. Its translation is CASSSDSSNQPQHF.

A single count supports this clone. The rearrangement uses TRBV7-8 and TRBJ2-7; no definite D call. V lost 1 base and J 7 bases, leaving 14 bases between the germline ends. This CDR3 spans 14 amino acids. Germline V gene data show CDR1 as SGHVS and CDR2 as FQNEAQ. The CDR3 nucleotides are TGTGCCAGCAGCTTAGTCGGTACCCTCTGGGAGCAGTACTTC. This codes for CASSLVGTLWEQYF.

The V call is TRBV28, the J call TRBJ2-6; D possibly corresponds to TRBD2 (6 bases). V was pared by 3 bases and J by 2 bases, with 8 bases between. The germline CDR1 and CDR2 sequences are MDHEN and SYDVKM. The CDR3 has 15 amino acids. The CDR3 DNA reads as TGTGCCAGCAGTTTTCGGGAGACTGGGGCCAACGTCCTGACTTTC. Residues: CASSFRETGANVLTF.

J is TRBJ2-7 and V is TRBV6-1, with 7 bases identical to TRBD2. Losses at the gene ends were 2 bases for V and 4 bases for J; bases not matched to a gene: 5. There are 14 residues in the CDR3. Germline V CDR1 and CDR2: MNHNS, SASEGT. CDR3 amino acids: CASSETSGVYEQYF. The CDR3 region has the DNA TGTGCCAGCAGTGAAACAAGCGGGGTTTACGAGCAGTACTTC.

J is TRBJ2-7 and V is TRBV9; 8 nucleotides agree with TRBD1. V lost 4 bases and J lost 3; bases outside the gene matches: 9. Looked up from germline, CDR1 is SGDLS and CDR2 is YYNGEE. The CDR3 is 15 residues long. The CDR3 loop is CASSPGGTGYYEQYF. The DNA of the CDR3 is TGTGCCAGCAGCCCAGGTGGGACAGGCTACTACGAGCAGTACTTC.

This sequence joins TRBV20-1 and TRBJ2-1; D is perhaps TRBD2 (6 bases). Trimming took off 7 bases at V and 7 bases at J, with 8 bases between the two ends. The V gene's germline CDR1 is DFQATT and CDR2 SNEGSKA (reference sequence). The CDR3 consists of 10 residues. The chain's CDR3 is CSVRGNEQFF. The CDR3 coding sequence is TGCAGTGTTCGGGGGAATGAGCAGTTCTTC.

This clone has a handful of counts. The V gene is TRBV3-1 (or the pseudogene TRBV3-2), the J gene TRBJ1-1, with a possible D match to TRBD1 (5 bases). The CDR3 contains 15 residues. V dropped 6 bases and J dropped 6 bases, with 20 bases sitting between them. Germline V gene lookup returns CDR1 LGHDT and CDR2 YNNKEL (reference sequence). CDR3 nucleotides: TGTGCCAGCAGTCCTTATGTGGGGGGTTCGGCTGAAGCTTTCTTT. The encoded protein is CASSPYVGGSAEAFF.

This clone was detected only a few times. The chain employs TRBV2 and TRBJ1-1; D call uncertain. Trimming removed 0 bases from V and 7 bases from J, with 12 bases in between. The CDR3 contains 14 residues. CDR1 and CDR2 (germline): SNHLY, FYNNEI. The CDR3, as DNA: TGTGCCAGCAGTGAAGCCCTAGGCAAGGTTGAAGCTTTCTTT. It specifies CASSEALGKVEAFF.

This chain joins TRBV6-2 or TRBV6-3 and TRBJ2-7, with TRBD1 identical over 7 bases. The CDR3 consists of 15 residues. Germline CDR1 MNHEY, CDR2 SVGEGT. The V and J ends lost 2 bases and 0 bases, in that order; junction bases with no gene match: 4. This chain's CDR3 is CASSYPQGVSYEQYF. As DNA, the CDR3 is TGTGCCAGCAGTTACCCCCAGGGGGTCTCCTACGAGCAGTACTTC.

CDR3 nucleotides: TGTGCCAGCAGCTTGTTCGAGACAGTGAACACTGAAGCTTTCTTT. The encoded protein is CASSLFETVNTEAFF. The V and J genes are TRBV5-6 and TRBJ1-1; TRBD1 might be the D (5 bases). Deletions cut 1 base from V and 0 bases from J, with 10 bases between. Germline V gene data show CDR1 as SGHDT and CDR2 as YYEEEE. This CDR3 contains 15 residues.

The chain uses TRBV12-3 or TRBV12-4 and TRBJ2-7; no reliable D call. With 6 bases removed from V and 2 bases from J, the gap between germline ends came to 8 bases. The CDR3 loop spans 12 amino acids. CDR3 sequence reads: CASRASAYEQYF. The CDR3 DNA sequence: TGTGCCAGCAGGGCCAGCGCCTACGAGCAGTACTTC.

The V call is TRBV5-4, the J call TRBJ2-7; tentatively, D is TRBD2 (5 bases). Germline V gene data show CDR1 as SGHNT and CDR2 as YYREEE (reference sequence). This CDR3 is built from 12 residues. V lost 6 bases and J lost 6, with 13 bases in between. The CDR3 loop reads CASTRGTGEQYF. CDR3 DNA sequence: TGTGCCAGCACCCGGGGTACCGGCGAGCAGTACTTC.

The V and J genes are TRBV27 and TRBJ2-3; 10 bases match TRBD2. V dropped 0 bases and J dropped 5; count of bases not matched to a gene: 8. The CDR3 totals 17 residues. Germline V gene sequence: CDR1 MNHEY, CDR2 SMNVEV (reference sequence). The CDR3 protein is CASSLSGGTSAVDTQYF. CDR3 bases: TGTGCCAGCAGTTTATCCGGGGGGACTAGCGCCGTAGATACGCAGTATTTT.